A few counts support the clone carrying this TCR beta chain. Antigen: not known. TCRdb re-called the RT-PCR reads with MiXCR, one entry per CDR3 protein. The table shows around 490,000 distinct CDR3 sequences, with approximately 7.7% occurring only once. The entry originates in a study of response to subunit inactivated influenza vaccine. General study findings and limits: New T cells are recruited in small numbers by each seasonal influenza vaccination, according to the authors' suggestion.

The CDR3 has 15 amino acids. Germline assignment: CDR1 MNHEY and CDR2 SVGAGI. V shed 2 bases and J shed 2 bases, with 11 bases lying between them. This TCR was recovered from a man in his fifties or sixties who received an inactivated influenza vaccine. The V gene is TRBV6-5, the J gene TRBJ2-3; D unclear. Sequenced material: PBMCs from blood, taken 23 to 25 months after vaccination. This chain's CDR3 is CASSYPGEVTDTQYF. DNA for the CDR3: TGTGCCAGCAGTTACCCTGGTGAGGTCACAGATACGCAGTATTTT.